One and the same sample provided the 6 T cell receptor beta chains below, sequenced in a study of cytomegalovirus exposure and HLA in healthy donors. The PCR used 60 Vbeta and 13 Jbeta primers. The assay was immunoSEQ multiplex PCR, and TCRdb's table has in-frame clones only and misses some. The sample includes about 110,000 clones, about 86% of them seen just once. Material: PBMCs. Receptor source: a woman in her twenties or thirties in good health and CMV-seronegative.

The rearrangement uses TRBV6-1 and TRBJ1-2, with D uncertain. V was shortened by 0 bases and J by 4 bases, with 12 bases between the two germline ends. The V gene's germline CDR1 is MNHNS and CDR2 SASEGT. The CDR3 spans 15 residues. The CDR3 DNA sequence: TGTGCCAGCAGTGAAGCGGGAGTCAAGGGCTATGGCTACACCTTC. Its translation: CASSEAGVKGYGYTF.

The chain links TRBV5-1 to TRBJ1-1, with 7 bases aligning to TRBD1. The CDR3 runs to 13 residues. CDR1 and CDR2 (germline): SGHRS, YFSETQ. V gave up 9 bases and J gave up 0 bases; unmatched junction bases: 5. This CDR3 reads CATATGVNTEAFF. The CDR3 bases are TGCGCCACCGCAACAGGGGTGAACACTGAAGCTTTCTTT.

The J gene is TRBJ2-1, the V gene TRBV7-2, with a possible D match to TRBD1 (6 bases). V dropped 3 bases and J dropped 10 bases, with 16 bases sitting between them. The CDR3 covers 14 residues. CDR1 and CDR2 (germline): SGHTA, FQGNSA. CDR3 region: CASSFPNRVPEQFF. In nucleotides, the CDR3 is TGTGCCAGCAGCTTTCCCAACAGGGTTCCCGAGCAGTTCTTC.

This chain joins TRBV9 and TRBJ1-4, with TRBD1 matching over 9 bases. This CDR3 has 16 amino acids. Germline V gene sequence: CDR1 SGDLS, CDR2 YYNGEE. V was pared by 4 bases and J by 5 bases, with 9 bases of the junction left unmatched. The CDR3 reads CASSPRTGEANEKLFF. As DNA, the CDR3 is TGTGCCAGCAGCCCTAGGACAGGGGAGGCCAATGAAAAACTGTTTTTT.

The J gene is TRBJ2-7, the V gene TRBV18, with D hard to call. This CDR3 is 12 amino acids long. The V and J ends lost 2 bases and 4 bases respectively, with 6 bases between them. CDR1 KGHSH and CDR2 LQKENI come from the germline V gene. CDR3 loop: CASSPTTYEQYF. The CDR3 coding sequence is TGTGCCAGCTCACCAACTACATACGAGCAGTACTTC.

This clone was found once. The chain carries TRBV18 and TRBJ1-5, with no clear D. Germline loops: CDR1 KGHSH, CDR2 LQKENI. The CDR3 totals 16 residues. V lost 6 bases and J 6 bases, leaving 21 bases between the germline ends. CDR3 loop: CASSSYSDPGTQPQHF. Here the CDR3 DNA reads TGTGCCAGCTCCTCCTATTCGGACCCGGGAACTCAGCCCCAGCATTTT.